What follows are 12 T cell receptor beta chains derived from one specimen sequenced in a study of T cell responses to AZD1222 COVID-19 vaccine. Some clones are missing from TCRdb's copy, which holds only in-frame ones; the method was immunoSEQ multiplex PCR. The sample holds about 120,000 clones, around nine tenths seen once. The input for sequencing was peripheral blood, taken 28 days after the second AZD1222 dose. The receptors shown here come from an adult who received the AZD1222 COVID-19 vaccine.

The chain employs TRBV5-1 and TRBJ2-5; D not resolved. This CDR3 has 14 residues. Germline V gene sequence: CDR1 SGHRS, CDR2 YFSETQ. V shed 2 bases and J shed 1 base, with 9 bases lying between them. DNA of the CDR3: TGCGCCAGCAGCTTTTCTAGTCCCCAAGAGACCCAGTACTTC. Its translation: CASSFSSPQETQYF.

The genes are TRBV9 and TRBJ1-5; the match to TRBD1 covers 10 bases. Trimming at V came to 4 bases and at J to 3 bases, leaving 4 bases not matched to a gene. Germline CDR1 reads SGDLS; CDR2 reads YYNGEE. This CDR3 comprises 15 residues. For the CDR3, the DNA is TGTGCCAGCAGCAAGACAGGGGGCCCCAATCAGCCCCAGCATTTT. Amino acids: CASSKTGGPNQPQHF.

The CDR3 DNA is TGTGCCAGCAGTAGCCAGGGGGCTGGCTACACCTTC. Translation: CASSSQGAGYTF. J is TRBJ1-2 and V is TRBV27; TRBD1 matches 8 bases. There are 12 residues in the CDR3. J lost 7 bases, V lost 5 bases, and 3 bases had no gene match. From germline, CDR1 is MNHEY and CDR2 SMNVEV (reference sequence).

This chain uses TRBV5-1 with TRBJ2-1; TRBD2 agrees at 10 bases. Germline assignment: CDR1 SGHRS and CDR2 YFSETQ. The CDR3 totals 16 residues. The junction had 6 bases not matched to a gene; V was cut back by 0 bases and J by 6 bases. In nucleotides, the CDR3 is TGCGCCAGCAGCTTGGATCCTAGCGGGAGAGGCAATGAGCAGTTCTTC. It yields the protein CASSLDPSGRGNEQFF.

The CDR3 region is CASSHWTGGGYTF. In DNA, the CDR3 is TGCGCCAGCAGCCATTGGACAGGGGGTGGCTACACCTTC. The rearrangement uses TRBV4-1 and TRBJ1-2; 10 bases line up with TRBD1. This CDR3 region has 13 residues. Looked up from germline, CDR1 is MGHRA and CDR2 is YSYEKL. J was trimmed by 7 bases and V by 3 bases; bases with no gene match: 2.

This sequence joins TRBV21-1 and TRBJ2-1. TRBV21-1 is a pseudogene. The CDR3 runs 16 residues. The CDR3: CASSKAGVESYNEQFF. CDR3 DNA sequence: TGTGCCAGCAGCAAAGCGGGGGTAGAAAGCTACAATGAGCAGTTCTTC.

The genes are TRBV30 and TRBJ1-2; TRBD1 matches 9 bases. Germline assignment: CDR1 GTSNPN and CDR2 SVGIG (reference sequence). This CDR3 is 13 amino acids long. With V trimmed by 2 bases and J by 5 bases, 3 bases remained unmatched. The chain's CDR3 is CAWSTGGVYGYTF. The CDR3 DNA sequence: TGTGCCTGGAGTACAGGGGGCGTGTATGGCTACACCTTC.

This sequence joins TRBV6-7 and TRBJ2-1, with D uncertain. TRBV6-7 has ORF status, its function being uncertain. V gave up 6 bases and J gave up 5 bases, with 20 bases separating them. This CDR3 region has 16 residues. The CDR3 region is CASRTLGWQENNEQFF. The CDR3 nucleotides are TGTGCCAGCAGGACCCTAGGCTGGCAGGAAAACAATGAGCAGTTCTTC.

This clone was detected once. The chain employs TRBV3-1 (or the pseudogene TRBV3-2) and TRBJ2-5; unclear D gene. Germline V gene lookup returns CDR1 LGHDT and CDR2 YNNKEL (reference sequence). Between the trimmed V and J ends, which lost 2 bases and 2 bases, there was a span of 6 bases. CDR3 length: 13 residues. The chain's CDR3 is CASSQQRQETQYF. For the CDR3, the DNA is TGTGCCAGCAGCCAACAGAGGCAAGAGACCCAGTACTTC.

The chain links TRBV7-2 to TRBJ1-4, with D unresolved. CDR1 is SGHTA, CDR2 FQGNSA, per germline. This CDR3 is 17 amino acids long. Trimming removed 2 bases from V and 0 bases from J, with 13 bases in between. The DNA for the CDR3 is TGTGCCAGCAGCTTAACTCTAATCGGGGCAACTAATGAAAAACTGTTTTTT. Residues: CASSLTLIGATNEKLFF.

J is TRBJ1-5 and V is TRBV13; D unresolved. The CDR3 consists of 11 residues. Germline CDR1 is PRHDT and CDR2 is FYEKMQ (reference sequence). Between the trimmed V and J ends, which lost 3 bases and 3 bases, there was a span of 0 bases. The CDR3 DNA is TGTGCCAGCAGCTTCAATCAGCCCCAGCATTTT. Protein sequence: CASSFNQPQHF. Drawing the rest from reference TRBV13 and TRBJ1-5, the complete variable domain is AAGVIQSPRHLIKEKRETATLKCYPIPRHDTVYWYQQGPGQDPQFLISFYEKMQSDKGSIPDRFSAQQFSDYHSELNMSSLELGDSALYFCASSFNQPQHFGDGTRLSIL.

The rearrangement joins TRBV27 to TRBJ2-2; D is ambiguous. The CDR3 is made up of 16 amino acids. Trimming cost V 0 bases and J 4 bases, with 12 bases left between them. Per germline, CDR1 MNHEY and CDR2 SMNVEV (reference sequence). The CDR3 loop reads CASSLSTVPLTGELFF. The CDR3 bases are TGTGCCAGCAGTTTATCCACAGTGCCCCTCACCGGGGAGCTGTTTTTT.